The rows below give T cell receptor beta chains drawn from one sample of a study of blood T cell repertoires in COVID-19. TCRdb keeps only in-frame clones here, not all; method: immunoSEQ multiplex PCR. The sample consists of some 180,000 clones, around 90% of them appearing once. Sequencing was carried out using peripheral blood. The source is a man aged 45-60 years with acute or convalescent COVID-19. CDR3s include the opening cysteine and the closing phenylalanine or tryptophan. A D gene is named only where the DNA matches it firmly. Clone size is stated in some rows and not others, as once, few, many or a class when expanded.

v_call	clone_size	j_call	d_call	cdr3_aa	cdr3_nt
TRBV5-5	few	TRBJ1-2	.	CASSFGGIGGGYTF	TGTGCCAGCAGCTTTGGGGGAATAGGGGGTGGCTACACCTTC
TRBV27	.	TRBJ1-2	.	CASSLGRNLGYGYTF	TGTGCCAGCAGTTTAGGGAGGAACCTAGGATATGGCTACACCTTC
TRBV9	.	TRBJ1-1	.	CASSVSGGGPNTEAFF	TGTGCCAGCAGCGTGAGTGGGGGAGGCCCGAACACTGAAGCTTTCTTT
TRBV10-3	.	TRBJ1-5	.	CAISEGAGSNQPQHF	TGTGCCATCAGTGAGGGGGCAGGGAGCAATCAGCCCCAGCATTTT
TRBV5-1	.	TRBJ2-7	.	CASSLTGNSYEQYF	TGCGCCAGCAGCTTAACAGGGAACTCCTACGAGCAGTACTTC
TRBV11-2	.	TRBJ1-6	.	CASSLDRHSPLHF	TGTGCCAGCAGCTTAGACAGGCATTCACCCCTCCACTTT
TRBV28	.	TRBJ1-4	TRBD1	CASTSLGTDNEKLFF	TGTGCCAGCACCTCACTGGGGACAGACAATGAAAAACTGTTTTTT
TRBV4-2	.	TRBJ1-2	TRBD1	CASSHSPGQGAVEGYTF	TGTGCCAGCAGCCATAGCCCCGGGCAGGGGGCGGTGGAGGGCTACACCTTC
TRBV2	.	TRBJ2-2	TRBD1	CASSYRGTGELFF	TGTGCCAGCAGCTACAGGGGCACCGGGGAGCTGTTTTTT
TRBV28	.	TRBJ2-6	.	CASTPSGANVLTF	TGTGCCAGCACTCCCTCTGGGGCCAACGTCCTGACTTTC
TRBV4-1	.	TRBJ2-2	.	CASSQAEANTGELFF	TGCGCCAGCAGCCAAGCGGAGGCCAACACCGGGGAGCTGTTTTTT
TRBV7-2	.	TRBJ2-7	.	CASSLAGAVYEQYF	TGTGCCAGCAGCTTAGCTGGGGCTGTCTACGAGCAGTACTTC